This is a list of T cell receptor beta chains from one sample in a study of T cell responses to AZD1222 COVID-19 vaccine. Data came from immunoSEQ multiplex PCR; TCRdb stores just in-frame clones and leaves some out. This sample has more than 70,000 clones, with approximately 88% found just once. The sample was peripheral blood, taken 28 days after the second AZD1222 dose. The receptor set was obtained from an adult who received the AZD1222 COVID-19 vaccine. Both conserved end residues are part of each CDR3. A D gene is named only where the DNA matches it firmly. Expanded clones get a size class; other rows say once, few or many, or leave the size out.

v_call	clone_size	d_call	j_call	cdr3_nt	cdr3_aa
TRBV2	NA	TRBD1	TRBJ1-6	TGTGCCAGCAGTCGGGACAGTGGTGACTTTTCACCCCTCCACTTT	CASSRDSGDFSPLHF
TRBV2	NA	TRBD1	TRBJ1-2	TGTGCCAGCAGGCCAACGACAGGGGGCGATGGCTACACCTTC	CASRPTTGGDGYTF
TRBV7-9	NA	NA	TRBJ1-2	TGTGCCAGCAGCCGGGCTTTTTATGGCTACACCTTC	CASSRAFYGYTF
TRBV3-1/TRBV3-2	NA	TRBD1	TRBJ2-7	TGTGCCAGCAGCCAAAGGTACCGGGACAGGGGATTCTACGAGCAGTACTTC	CASSQRYRDRGFYEQYF
TRBV7-9	NA	NA	TRBJ1-2	TGTGCCAGCAGCTTAGCGGTGGATCGCGGCTACACCTTC	CASSLAVDRGYTF
TRBV7-2	NA	TRBD1	TRBJ1-4	TGTGCCAGCAGCACAACAGGGGGCAGTGAAAAACTGTTTTTT	CASSTTGGSEKLFF
TRBV12-3/TRBV12-4	few	NA	TRBJ2-1	TGTGCCAGCAGCCAGACAGGTCATGAGCAGTTCTTC	CASSQTGHEQFF
TRBV25-1	NA	NA	TRBJ1-2	TGTGCCACTATGACACCTCTCTATGGCTACACCTTC	CATMTPLYGYTF
TRBV19	few	NA	TRBJ1-2	TGTGCCAGTATAGGACTAAGTTCAGGGACTGGCTACACCTTC	CASIGLSSGTGYTF
TRBV10-2	NA	TRBD2	TRBJ2-1	TGCGCCAGCAGTTCGACTAGCGGGGGCTACAATGAGCAGTTCTTC	CASSSTSGGYNEQFF
TRBV5-4	few	NA	TRBJ1-4	TGTGCCAGCAGCTCCCAGGACCATGCGGAAAAACTGTTTTTT	CASSSQDHAEKLFF
TRBV19	NA	TRBD1	TRBJ1-5	TGTGCCAGTAGTATAGAAGACAGGGCGGGACAGCCCCAGCATTTT	CASSIEDRAGQPQHF
TRBV2	once	NA	TRBJ1-4	TGTGCCAGCAGTGAGCGGGCGGCTAATGAAAAACTGTTTTTT	CASSERAANEKLFF
TRBV5-5	NA	NA	TRBJ1-6	TGTGCCAGCAGCTTGGTTCCGGGTTGGGATTCACCCCTCCACTTT	CASSLVPGWDSPLHF
TRBV13	once	NA	TRBJ1-5	TGTGCCAGCAGCTTAGGGGGCGGCAGCCGATGGGGGTCTTATAGCAATCAGCCCCAGCATTTT	CASSLGGGSRWGSYSNQPQHF
TRBV2	NA	NA	TRBJ1-4	TGTGCCAGCAGTGCGGGTTCCGGTAATGAAAAACTGTTTTTT	CASSAGSGNEKLFF
TRBV7-9	NA	TRBD1	TRBJ1-3	TGTGCCAGCAGCCTGGGACAGCCAAACTCTGGAAACACCATATATTTT	CASSLGQPNSGNTIYF
TRBV2	NA	NA	TRBJ1-1	TGTGCCAGCAGTGAAGAGGGTAGGAGCACTGAAGCTTTCTTT	CASSEEGRSTEAFF
TRBV7-2	NA	TRBD2	TRBJ2-5	TGTGCCAGCAGCTTAGTAGCGGGGGGAATCCAAGAGACCCAGTACTTC	CASSLVAGGIQETQYF
TRBV2	NA	NA	TRBJ2-2	TGTGCCAGCAGTGCCGATTTCTCGGGCACCGGGGAGCTGTTTTTT	CASSADFSGTGELFF
TRBV12-5	NA	NA	TRBJ1-6	TGTGCTAGTGGTTTGGGACAGGATAATTCACCCCTCCACTTT	CASGLGQDNSPLHF
TRBV18	NA	NA	TRBJ2-1	TGTGCCAGCTCACCAGTGCGGGGATCCTACAATGAGCAGTTCTTC	CASSPVRGSYNEQFF
TRBV7-6	NA	NA	TRBJ2-5	TGTGCCAGCAGCTGGGGGATCCAAGAGACCCAGTACTTC	CASSWGIQETQYF
TRBV5-4	NA	NA	TRBJ2-7	TGTGCCAGCAGCCCGGGGCTAGACGAGCAGTACTTC	CASSPGLDEQYF
TRBV29-1	NA	TRBD2	TRBJ2-1	TGCAGCGTTCCATCCCTACTAGCGGGGCCGGATGAGCAGTTCTTC	CSVPSLLAGPDEQFF
TRBV6-5	NA	NA	TRBJ1-5	TGTGCCAGCACCCAACAGTTTAATCAGCCCCAGCATTTT	CASTQQFNQPQHF
TRBV7-6	NA	NA	TRBJ1-1	TGTGCCAGCAGCCAATCGACAGGAGTGAACACTGAAGCTTTCTTT	CASSQSTGVNTEAFF
TRBV5-1	NA	TRBD2	TRBJ2-5	TGCGCCAGCAGCTTTACTAGCGGGGGCCGGGAGACCCAGTACTTC	CASSFTSGGRETQYF
TRBV7-9	NA	NA	TRBJ2-1	TGTGCCAGCAGCTTAGAAGGCAGGCCTGGGAATGAGCAGTTCTTC	CASSLEGRPGNEQFF
TRBV5-5	NA	TRBD2	TRBJ2-5	TGTGCCAGCAGCTTATCGGTGGACGGGGGGGCCCAAGAGACCCAGTACTTC	CASSLSVDGGAQETQYF
TRBV6-6	few	TRBD2	TRBJ2-7	TGTGCCAGCAGTCCCGGGACTAGCGGGGGGGCCCTCTACGAGCAGTACTTC	CASSPGTSGGALYEQYF
TRBV6-6	NA	TRBD1	TRBJ1-1	TGTGCCAGCAGTGACTTACAGGGGACGAACACTGAAGCTTTCTTT	CASSDLQGTNTEAFF
TRBV15	NA	TRBD1	TRBJ1-2	TGTGCCACCAGCAGACGACAGGGCTTGGGCTACACCTTC	CATSRRQGLGYTF
TRBV9	NA	NA	TRBJ2-1	TGTGCCAGCAGCGTAGCGGGGGGCCACTACAATGAGCAGTTCTTC	CASSVAGGHYNEQFF
TRBV12-5	NA	NA	TRBJ2-2	TGTGCTAGTGGAATCCCCCCGAACACCGGGGAGCTGTTTTTT	CASGIPPNTGELFF
TRBV19	once	TRBD1	TRBJ1-2	TGTGCCAGTAGTGAGAACCGGGACAGTATACCCTATGGCTACACCTTC	CASSENRDSIPYGYTF
TRBV5-5	NA	NA	TRBJ2-1	TGTGCCAGCAGCTTGGTGGCGGGGGACATCAACAATGAGCAGTTCTTC	CASSLVAGDINNEQFF
TRBV21-1	NA	NA	TRBJ2-3	TGTGCCAGCAGCAAAACAACTAGCGGGGGGCCGGATACGCAGTATTTT	CASSKTTSGGPDTQYF
TRBV5-4	NA	TRBD1	TRBJ1-2	TGTGCCAGCAGCTTTCCGACAGGGAATGGCTACACCTTC	CASSFPTGNGYTF
TRBV5-8	NA	NA	TRBJ2-1	TGTGCCAGCAGCACCCGGACAGCGGGGAATGAGCAGTTCTTC	CASSTRTAGNEQFF
TRBV18	NA	NA	TRBJ1-3	TGTGCCAGCTCACCAGGTCAGACAGAAGGAAACACCATATATTTT	CASSPGQTEGNTIYF
TRBV29-1	NA	TRBD1	TRBJ2-3	TGCAGCGTACAACAGGGGACGAGCACGTATTTT	CSVQQGTSTYF
TRBV5-4	NA	TRBD1	TRBJ1-2	TGTGCCAGCAGCTTCGGAAATCCGGGACAGAGGGGAGGCTACACCTTC	CASSFGNPGQRGGYTF